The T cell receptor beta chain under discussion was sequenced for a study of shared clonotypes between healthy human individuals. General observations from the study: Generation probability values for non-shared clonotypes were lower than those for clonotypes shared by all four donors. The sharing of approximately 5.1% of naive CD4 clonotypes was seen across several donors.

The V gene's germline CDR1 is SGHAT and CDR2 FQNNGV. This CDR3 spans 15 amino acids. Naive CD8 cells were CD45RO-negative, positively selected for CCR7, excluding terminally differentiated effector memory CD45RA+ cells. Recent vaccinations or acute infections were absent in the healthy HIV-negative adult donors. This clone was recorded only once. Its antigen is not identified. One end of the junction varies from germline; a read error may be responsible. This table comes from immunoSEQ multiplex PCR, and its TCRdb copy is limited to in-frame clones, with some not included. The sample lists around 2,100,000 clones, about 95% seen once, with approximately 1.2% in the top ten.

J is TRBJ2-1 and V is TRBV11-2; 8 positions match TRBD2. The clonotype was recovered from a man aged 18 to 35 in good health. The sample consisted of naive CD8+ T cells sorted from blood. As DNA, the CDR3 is TGTGCCAGCAGCCTAGAGAGCGGGAGCTACGATGAGCAGTTCTTC. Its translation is CASSLESGSYDEQFF.